Described below is a single TCR beta chain sequence and its context. Its cognate antigen is unknown. This record comes from a study of CD8+CD57+ T cells in acquired aplastic anemia. Profiling of TCR beta VDJ combinations and CDR3 sequences used genomic DNA as template. TCRdb reprocessed the reads with MiXCR, giving one entry per CDR3 protein. The table shows fewer than 250,000 distinct CDR3 sequences, with around 43% occurring only once. The CDR3 has 16 residues. The germline V and J ends were trimmed by 0 bases and 0 bases, with 15 bases remaining between them. CDR1 is DFQATT, CDR2 SNEGSKA, per germline (reference sequence). Patients included in sequencing had previously demonstrated CD8+CD57+ cell expansion by flow cytometry. The patients all had a severe acquired aplastic anemia diagnosis. No therapy was given to patients before blood sampling. Study-level findings and limits: Patients had around 30 CD8+ CDR3 sequences in common with controls (the shared set). CD8+ Simpson's diversity did not differ significantly between patients and controls.

This TCR was sampled from a human donor with aplastic anemia. Sequencing used sorted CD4+, CD8+, or CD8+CD57+ T cells (not recorded which) from PBMCs. V usage is TRBV20-1 and J usage is TRBJ2-7, with a tentative D call TRBD2 (6 bases). CDR3 DNA: TGCAGTGCTAGAGATGTAGGAGGGACCAGCTCCTACGAGCAGTACTTC. Translated, it gives CSARDVGGTSSYEQYF.